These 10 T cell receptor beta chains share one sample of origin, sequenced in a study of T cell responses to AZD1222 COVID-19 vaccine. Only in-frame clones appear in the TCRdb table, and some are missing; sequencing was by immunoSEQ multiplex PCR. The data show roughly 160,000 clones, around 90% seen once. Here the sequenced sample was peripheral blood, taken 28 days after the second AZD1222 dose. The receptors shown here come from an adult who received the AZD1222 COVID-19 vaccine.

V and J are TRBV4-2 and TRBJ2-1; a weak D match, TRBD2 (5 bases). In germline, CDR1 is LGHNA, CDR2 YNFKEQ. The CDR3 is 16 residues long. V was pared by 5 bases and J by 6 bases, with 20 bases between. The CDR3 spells CASSSWWLAPTNEQFF. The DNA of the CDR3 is TGTGCCAGCAGCTCCTGGTGGCTAGCACCGACCAATGAGCAGTTCTTC.

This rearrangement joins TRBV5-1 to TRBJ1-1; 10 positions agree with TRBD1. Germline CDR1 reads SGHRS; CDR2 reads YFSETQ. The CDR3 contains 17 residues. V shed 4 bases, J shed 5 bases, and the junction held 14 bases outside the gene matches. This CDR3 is CASSPGQGGPFFTEAFF. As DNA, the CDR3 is TGCGCCAGCAGCCCTGGACAGGGGGGACCTTTTTTTACTGAAGCTTTCTTT.

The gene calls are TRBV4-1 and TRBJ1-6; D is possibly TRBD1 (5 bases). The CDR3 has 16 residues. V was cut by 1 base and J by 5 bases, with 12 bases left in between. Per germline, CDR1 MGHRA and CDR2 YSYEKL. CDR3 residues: CASSQAGLGDNSPLHF. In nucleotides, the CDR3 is TGCGCCAGCAGCCAAGCAGGGTTGGGGGATAATTCACCCCTCCACTTT.

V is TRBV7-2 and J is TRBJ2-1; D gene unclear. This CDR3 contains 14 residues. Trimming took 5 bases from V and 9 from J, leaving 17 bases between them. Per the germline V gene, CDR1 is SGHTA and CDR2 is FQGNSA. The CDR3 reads CASSVGVDHSEQFF. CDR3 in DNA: TGTGCCAGCAGCGTTGGGGTGGATCATAGTGAGCAGTTCTTC.

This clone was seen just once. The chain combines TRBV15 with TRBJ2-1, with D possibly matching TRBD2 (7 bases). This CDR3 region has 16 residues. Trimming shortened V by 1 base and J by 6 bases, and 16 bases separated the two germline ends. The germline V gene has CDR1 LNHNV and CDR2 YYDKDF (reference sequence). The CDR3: CATSRGGGGRFNEQFF. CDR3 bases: TGTGCCACCAGCAGAGGGGGAGGGGGACGCTTCAATGAGCAGTTCTTC.

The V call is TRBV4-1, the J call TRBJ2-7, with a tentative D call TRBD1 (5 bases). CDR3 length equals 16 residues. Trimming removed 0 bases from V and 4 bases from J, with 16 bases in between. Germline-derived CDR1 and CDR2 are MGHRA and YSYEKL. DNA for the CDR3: TGCGCCAGCAGCCAAGACAAATTGGCAGGGATTTACGAGCAGTACTTC. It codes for CASSQDKLAGIYEQYF.

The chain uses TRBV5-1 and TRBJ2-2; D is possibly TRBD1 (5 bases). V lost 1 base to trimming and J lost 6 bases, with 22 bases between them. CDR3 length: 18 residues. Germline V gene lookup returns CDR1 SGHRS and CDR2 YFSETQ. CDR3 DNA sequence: TGCGCCAGCAGCTTGTATTCTCAGCGTCAGGGTGTGGCCGGGGAGCTGTTTTTT. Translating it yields CASSLYSQRQGVAGELFF.

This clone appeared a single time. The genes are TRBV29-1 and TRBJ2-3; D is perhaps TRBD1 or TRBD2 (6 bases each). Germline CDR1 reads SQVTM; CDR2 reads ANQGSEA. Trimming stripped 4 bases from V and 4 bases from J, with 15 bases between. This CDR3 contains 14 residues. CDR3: CSVGTGASPDTQYF. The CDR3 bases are TGCAGCGTTGGTACGGGGGCCTCCCCAGATACGCAGTATTTT.

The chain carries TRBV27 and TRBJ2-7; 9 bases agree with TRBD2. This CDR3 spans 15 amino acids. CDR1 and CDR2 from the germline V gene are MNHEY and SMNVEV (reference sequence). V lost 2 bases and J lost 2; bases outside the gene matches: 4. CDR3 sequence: CASSLGASGAYEQYF. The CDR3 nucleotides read TGTGCCAGCAGTTTAGGGGCTAGCGGGGCCTACGAGCAGTACTTC.

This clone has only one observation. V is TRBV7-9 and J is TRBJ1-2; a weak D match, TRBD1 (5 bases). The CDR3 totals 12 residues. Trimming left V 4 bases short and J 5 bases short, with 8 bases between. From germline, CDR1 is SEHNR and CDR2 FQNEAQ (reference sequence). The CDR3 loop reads CASSYGGYGYTF. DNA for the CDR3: TGTGCCAGCAGCTATGGGGGGTATGGCTACACCTTC.